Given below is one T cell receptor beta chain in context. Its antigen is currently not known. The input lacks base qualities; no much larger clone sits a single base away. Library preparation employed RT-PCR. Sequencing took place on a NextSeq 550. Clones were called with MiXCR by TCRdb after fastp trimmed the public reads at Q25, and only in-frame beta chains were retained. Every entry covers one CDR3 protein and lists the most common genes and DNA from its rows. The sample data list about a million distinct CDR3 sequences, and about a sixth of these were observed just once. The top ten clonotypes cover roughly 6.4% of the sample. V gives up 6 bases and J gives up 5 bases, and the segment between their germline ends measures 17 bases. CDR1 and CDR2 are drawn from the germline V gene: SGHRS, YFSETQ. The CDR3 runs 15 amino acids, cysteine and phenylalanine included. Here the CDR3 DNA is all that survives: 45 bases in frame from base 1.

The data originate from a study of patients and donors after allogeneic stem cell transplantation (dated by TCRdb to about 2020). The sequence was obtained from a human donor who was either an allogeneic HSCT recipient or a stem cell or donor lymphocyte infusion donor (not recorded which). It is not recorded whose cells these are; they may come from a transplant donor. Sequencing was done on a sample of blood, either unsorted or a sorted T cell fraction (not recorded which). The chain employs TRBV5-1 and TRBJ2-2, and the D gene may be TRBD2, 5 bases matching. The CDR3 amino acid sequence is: CASNPLYRETGELFF. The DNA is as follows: TGCGCCAGCAACCCCTTATATAGGGAGACCGGGGAGCTGTTTTTT.